Shown below are 30 T cell receptor beta chains from a single sample sequenced in a study of blood T cells in healthy people across ages. Through a sample-barcoded 5' primer and a J-beta primer mix, a second PCR was run for about 7 to 12 cycles. TCRdb called the 5' RACE reads again in MiXCR, with one record for every CDR3 protein. The sample gives 1 million to 1.2 million distinct CDR3 sequences, more than 30% of which show up once; about an eighth is in the top ten. The sample comprised blood. All receptors derive from a man younger than 35 in good health.

V usage is TRBV7-9 and J usage is TRBJ2-1; weak D call: TRBD1 (6 bases). In germline, CDR1 is SEHNR, CDR2 FQNEAQ (reference sequence). The CDR3 extends over 15 amino acids. V was shortened by 5 bases and J by 0 bases, with 11 bases between the two germline ends. The CDR3 reads CASSPGQYSYNEQFF. The CDR3 nucleotides read TGTGCCAGCAGCCCCGGACAGTACTCCTACAATGAGCAGTTCTTC. The variable domain in full, completed from reference TRBV7-9 and TRBJ2-1, reads DTGVSQNPRHKITKRGQNVTFRCDPISEHNRLYWYRQTLGQGPEFLTYFQNEAQLEKSRLLSDRFSAERPKGSFSTLEIQRTEQGDSAMYLCASSPGQYSYNEQFFGPGTRLTVL.

V is TRBV13 and J is TRBJ1-1, with D perhaps TRBD1 (5 bases). The germline gives CDR1 PRHDT, CDR2 FYEKMQ (reference sequence). Trimming cost V 5 bases and J 8 bases, with 12 bases left between them. This CDR3 is 12 amino acids long. The CDR3 is CASSHARTEAFF. The CDR3 DNA reads as TGTGCCAGCAGCCACGCACGGACAGAAGCTTTCTTT.

In nucleotides, the CDR3 is TGTGCCAGCAGTTTAACTAGGACTACGACTTCCGGGGAGCTGTTTTTT. Protein sequence: CASSLTRTTTSGELFF. This chain joins TRBV12-3 or TRBV12-4 and TRBJ2-2; D is possibly TRBD2 (6 bases). The CDR3 covers 16 residues. The germline V and J ends were trimmed by 2 bases and 6 bases, with 16 bases remaining between them.

DNA for the CDR3: TGTGCCAGCAGCCAAACAGGGGGCGCGGATGTCAGGAACACTGAAGCTTTCTTT. Its protein product is CASSQTGGADVRNTEAFF. This chain links TRBV3-1 with TRBJ1-1; 9 positions match TRBD1. CDR1 is LGHDT and CDR2 is YNNKEL in the germline V gene (reference sequence). The CDR3 has 18 amino acids. The V segment lost 2 bases and the J segment 1 base; nucleotides outside the gene matches: 11. Based on the CDR3 plus reference TRBV3-1 and TRBJ1-1, the full variable domain is DTAVSQTPKYLVTQMGNDKSIKCEQNLGHDTMYWYKQDSKKFLKIMFSYNNKELIINETVPNRFSPKSPDKAHLNLHINSLELGDSAVYFCASSQTGGADVRNTEAFFGQGTRLTVV.

The V gene is TRBV10-3, the J gene TRBJ1-1; 11 bases are a match to TRBD1. Germline CDR1 is ENHRY and CDR2 is SYGVKD. The ends lost 2 bases at V and 5 bases at J; junction bases unmatched: 7. The CDR3 contains 16 residues. In DNA form, the CDR3 reads TGTGCCATCAGTGAGCCGAGGACAGGGGGCAAAACTGAAGCTTTCTTT. Its translation is CAISEPRTGGKTEAFF.

V gene TRBV12-3 or TRBV12-4 combines with J gene TRBJ2-2; maybe TRBD2 (6 bases). There are 15 residues in the CDR3. The V gene lost 6 bases and the J gene lost 1 base, with 12 bases spanning the gap. DNA for the CDR3: TGTGCCAGCAGGGAGGGTCTGAGGAACACCGGGGAGCTGTTTTTT. It specifies CASREGLRNTGELFF.

This chain uses TRBV19 with TRBJ1-2; D call uncertain. The CDR3 contains 14 residues. Trimming pared 7 bases from V and 0 bases from J, leaving 12 bases between. Germline values: CDR1 LNHDA, CDR2 SQIVND (reference sequence). DNA for the CDR3: TGTGCCAGTACTGCGGACTTTGCTAACTATGGCTACACCTTC. It yields the protein CASTADFANYGYTF.

This chain links TRBV15 with TRBJ2-1; D not resolved. The J call may not be correct, given that the DNA end is closer to TRBJ2-7. The CDR3 length is 13 residues. Per germline, CDR1 LNHNV and CDR2 YYDKDF (reference sequence). The CDR3 sequence: CATSRGQHNEQYF. CDR3 sequence (DNA): TGTGCCACCAGCAGAGGCCAGCACAATGAGCAGTACTTC.

This clonotype was seen a few times. This chain uses TRBV4-1 with TRBJ1-5; a possible D gene is TRBD1 (5 bases). The CDR3 sequence is 17 residues long. Between the trimmed V and J ends, which lost 2 bases and 0 bases, there was a span of 14 bases. Per the germline V gene, CDR1 is MGHRA and CDR2 is YSYEKL. CDR3 DNA sequence: TGCGCCAGCAGCCAACACACCGGAGGGGATAGCAATCAGCCCCAGCATTTT. Its protein product is CASSQHTGGDSNQPQHF.

This sequence joins TRBV7-2 and TRBJ1-1; D unclear. The CDR3 has 13 amino acids. Trimming cost V 6 bases and J 4 bases, with 12 bases left between them. Germline assignment: CDR1 SGHTA and CDR2 FQGNSA. CDR3 coding DNA: TGTGCCAGCAGGGTTGGGGAGGTCACTGAAGCTTTCTTT. Protein product: CASRVGEVTEAFF. Filled out from reference TRBV7-2 and TRBJ1-1, the complete variable domain reads GAGVSQSPSNKVTEKGKDVELRCDPISGHTALYWYRQSLGQGLEFLIYFQGNSAPDKSGLPSDRFSAERTGGSVSTLTIQRTQQEDSAVYLCASRVGEVTEAFFGQGTRLTVV.

This clonotype has more than one count but fewer than ten. This chain links TRBV20-1 with TRBJ2-1; TRBD2 aligns across 9 bases. The length of the CDR3 is 15 residues. Germline CDR1 is DFQATT and CDR2 is SNEGSKA (reference sequence). J lost 6 bases, V lost 3 bases, and 9 bases had no gene match. Here the CDR3 DNA reads TGCAGTGCTAGGGGGGGACTAGCTTCTTCCAATGAGCAGTTCTTC. It specifies CSARGGLASSNEQFF.

The chain has TRBV5-5 and TRBJ2-2; 9 bases line up with TRBD1. Germline trimming cut 3 bases from V and 1 base from J; bases unmatched to any gene: 4. The CDR3 runs to 16 residues. Germline assignment: CDR1 SGHKS and CDR2 YYEKEE (reference sequence). In nucleotides, the CDR3 is TGTGCCAGCAGCTGGGGGACAGGGCTGAACACCGGGGAGCTGTTTTTT. This encodes CASSWGTGLNTGELFF.

The chain joins TRBV7-2 to TRBJ2-3, with 7 bases aligning to TRBD2. Germline assignment: CDR1 SGHTA and CDR2 FQGNSA. The CDR3 runs to 13 residues. Losses at the gene ends were 5 bases for V and 6 bases for J; bases not matched to a gene: 5. This CDR3 is CASSGISGDTQYF. The CDR3 DNA reads TGTGCCAGCAGCGGGATTAGCGGGGATACGCAGTATTTT.

The sample holds many counts of this clonotype. V is TRBV6-5 and J is TRBJ1-2; a weak D match, TRBD1 (6 bases). Germline CDR1 is MNHEY and CDR2 is SVGAGI. There are 12 residues in the CDR3. Deletions cut 6 bases from V and 7 bases from J, with 12 bases between. This CDR3 is CASSLVGGGYTF. CDR3 DNA: TGTGCCAGCAGCCTGGTAGGGGGTGGCTACACCTTC.

V and J are TRBV20-1 and TRBJ2-5, with D unclear. The V end lost 0 bases, the J end lost 5 bases, and 13 bases lay between the germline ends. CDR1 and CDR2 from the germline V gene are DFQATT and SNEGSKA (reference sequence). The CDR3 consists of 14 residues. The CDR3 DNA sequence: TGCAGTGCTAGAGATACCGGCAGTGCGGAGACCCAGTACTTC. Amino acids: CSARDTGSAETQYF.

This clonotype was picked up a small number of times. This chain connects TRBV20-1 to TRBJ2-5; maybe TRBD1 (5 bases). Germline lookup yields CDR1 DFQATT and CDR2 SNEGSKA (reference sequence). V was clipped by 6 bases and J by 11 bases, with 25 bases between them. The CDR3 consists of 14 residues. The CDR3 DNA reads as TGCAGTGCAGGGAACCAAGGGTCAGGGAATGAGCAGTACTTC. It codes for CSAGNQGSGNEQYF.

V gene TRBV5-1 combines with J gene TRBJ1-4, with D unclear. CDR1 and CDR2 from the germline V gene are SGHRS and YFSETQ. The CDR3 contains 15 residues. V lost 8 bases, J lost 0 bases, and 14 bases lay in between. CDR3 region: CASSPELATNEKLFF. The CDR3 DNA reads as TGCGCCAGTAGCCCGGAGCTTGCAACTAATGAAAAACTGTTTTTT.

The rearrangement uses TRBV7-4 and TRBJ2-5; tentative D call: TRBD1 (5 bases). This CDR3 contains 16 residues. The V end was cut by 0 bases, the J end by 5 bases, with 16 bases between. The germline V gene encodes CDR1 SGHVT and CDR2 SQSDAQ. The CDR3 region is CASSLAREPDKETQYF. The CDR3 nucleotides are TGTGCCAGCAGCTTAGCCAGGGAACCTGACAAGGAGACCCAGTACTTC.

On this clonotype itself: The junction differs from germline at one of its ends, possibly a read error. The chain has TRBV5-1 and TRBJ1-2; TRBD1 is a possible D gene (6 bases). This CDR3 contains 14 residues. Germline lookup yields CDR1 SGHRS and CDR2 YFSETQ. CDR3 DNA sequence: TGCGACAGCAGCCCGGACAGTGTTAACTATGGCTACACCTTC. Translating it yields CDSSPDSVNYGYTF.

The count of this clonotype is one. This chain connects TRBV3-1 to TRBJ2-1; no reliable D call. Germline CDR1 LGHDT, CDR2 YNNKEL (reference sequence). Deletions cut 0 bases from V and 1 base from J, with 13 bases between. This CDR3 comprises 17 residues. For the CDR3, the DNA is TGTGCCAGCAGCCAAGATCCCCAGTGTGGTTCCTACAATGAGCAGTTCTTC. Protein product: CASSQDPQCGSYNEQFF.

Remarks on this clonotype: The junction differs from germline at one of its ends, possibly a read error. The chain employs TRBV10-3 and TRBJ2-1; TRBD1 agrees at 9 bases. CDR1 ENHRY and CDR2 SYGVKD come from the germline V gene. The CDR3 consists of 16 residues. CDR3 in amino acids: CVISDVPGQGANEQFF. The CDR3 DNA follows: TGTGTCATCAGCGATGTTCCGGGACAGGGTGCGAATGAGCAGTTCTTC.

The chain links TRBV20-1 to TRBJ2-7, with D perhaps matching TRBD1 or TRBD2 (6 bases each). There are 13 residues in the CDR3. Germline loops: CDR1 DFQATT, CDR2 SNEGSKA (reference sequence). V dropped 3 bases and J dropped 7 bases, with 16 bases sitting between them. The CDR3 region has the DNA TGCAGTGCTAGGGACGGGGGCCCTGGAGAGCAGTACTTC. This codes for CSARDGGPGEQYF.

The table lists this clonotype with a few counts. The rearrangement links TRBV6-6 to TRBJ1-6; 7 positions agree with TRBD1. Germline V gene lookup returns CDR1 MNHNY and CDR2 SVGAGI (reference sequence). The CDR3 extends over 14 amino acids. Losses at the gene ends were 2 bases for V and 8 bases for J; bases not matched to a gene: 3. This chain's CDR3 is CASSYEQGYSPLHF. CDR3 DNA sequence: TGTGCCAGCAGTTACGAACAGGGGTATTCACCCCTCCACTTT.

This clonotype was detected a few times. The chain is built from TRBV5-1 and TRBJ2-1; tentatively, D is TRBD1 (6 bases). Germline lookup yields CDR1 SGHRS and CDR2 YFSETQ. Trimming removed 3 bases at V and 1 base at J, with 11 bases between. The CDR3 loop spans 15 amino acids. The CDR3 sequence is CASSWHRESYNEQFF. The DNA of the CDR3 is TGCGCCAGCAGCTGGCACAGGGAATCCTACAATGAGCAGTTCTTC.

This clonotype was seen a handful of times. This chain links TRBV9 with TRBJ2-4; either TRBD1 or TRBD2 may supply D (5 bases each). Matching the DNA end better, TRBJ2-5 makes the J call doubtful. Looked up from germline, CDR1 is SGDLS and CDR2 is YYNGEE. The CDR3 is 14 residues long. The CDR3 nucleotides are TGTGCCAGCAGCGTACCCGGGGCTCGAGAGACCCAGTACTTC. The encoded protein is CASSVPGARETQYF.

V is TRBV3-1 and J is TRBJ1-3; TRBD1 is a possible D gene (6 bases). Germline V gene lookup returns CDR1 LGHDT and CDR2 YNNKEL (reference sequence). Trimming removed 4 bases from V and 0 bases from J, with 13 bases in between. The length of the CDR3 is 16 residues. The CDR3 sequence: CASSPDSLVSGNTIYF. The CDR3 coding sequence is TGTGCCAGCAGCCCGGACAGCCTTGTCTCTGGAAACACCATATATTTT. Based on the CDR3 plus reference TRBV3-1 and TRBJ1-3, the full variable domain is DTAVSQTPKYLVTQMGNDKSIKCEQNLGHDTMYWYKQDSKKFLKIMFSYNNKELIINETVPNRFSPKSPDKAHLNLHINSLELGDSAVYFCASSPDSLVSGNTIYFGEGSWLTVV.

This rearrangement joins TRBV10-3 to TRBJ2-3; D not resolved. V was cut by 5 bases and J by 3 bases, with 6 bases left in between. Looked up from germline, CDR1 is ENHRY and CDR2 is SYGVKD. This CDR3 contains 12 residues. The CDR3 bases are TGTGCCATCAGTCCGACTACAGATACGCAGTATTTT. Encoded protein: CAISPTTDTQYF.

V usage is TRBV7-9 and J usage is TRBJ1-2, with 9 bases lining up with TRBD1. The germline V gene encodes CDR1 SEHNR and CDR2 FQNEAQ (reference sequence). The CDR3 consists of 14 residues. V shed 7 bases and J 5 bases; nucleotides not matched to a gene: 8. CDR3 in DNA: TGTGCCAGCACACGGGACAGGGTAGATTATGGCTACACCTTC. Protein sequence: CASTRDRVDYGYTF.

There are many counts of this clonotype. The CDR3 DNA reads as TGTGCCAGCAGCTCGGGACAGACTGGCTACACCTTC. Amino acids: CASSSGQTGYTF. The chain recombines TRBV3-1 with TRBJ1-2, with TRBD1 matching 7 bases. Germline CDR1 LGHDT, CDR2 YNNKEL (reference sequence). This CDR3 has 12 amino acids. V lost 5 bases to trimming and J lost 7 bases; unmatched junction nucleotides: 4. The full variable domain, completed using reference TRBV3-1 and TRBJ1-2, is DTAVSQTPKYLVTQMGNDKSIKCEQNLGHDTMYWYKQDSKKFLKIMFSYNNKELIINETVPNRFSPKSPDKAHLNLHINSLELGDSAVYFCASSSGQTGYTFGSGTRLTVV.

Note on this clonotype: The junction departs from the called germline gene at one end, perhaps through a read error. The gene calls are TRBV7-2 and TRBJ1-5, with D tentatively TRBD1 (5 bases). The CDR3 is made up of 15 amino acids. Per germline, CDR1 SGHTA and CDR2 FQGNSA. CDR3 DNA sequence: TGTGCCGGCAGCCCGAAGGGCAGGGTAGGTCAGCCCCAGCATTTT. Its translation is CAGSPKGRVGQPQHF.